Each of the 15 T cell receptor beta chains below was sequenced from the same sample in a study of blood T cell repertoires in COVID-19. Profiling relied on immunoSEQ multiplex PCR, and the TCRdb table lists in-frame clones only, not all of them. The sample includes 210,000 or so clones, around 86% of them seen just once. Sequencing was performed on peripheral blood. These receptor sequences come from a man aged 50 or older with acute or convalescent COVID-19.

This chain connects TRBV25-1 to TRBJ1-4, with D hard to call. CDR1 is MGHDK and CDR2 is SYGVNS in the germline V gene. V lost 8 bases and J lost 0, with 13 bases in between. CDR3 size: 15 residues. CDR3 DNA: TGTGCCAGCCGAAGTGCCAGTACAACTAATGAAAAACTGTTTTTT. Residues: CASRSASTTNEKLFF.

The chain carries TRBV6-1 and TRBJ2-1; 9 positions match TRBD2. This CDR3 region has 18 residues. Unmatched junction bases numbered 10, after V lost 4 bases and J lost 0 bases. CDR1 is MNHNS, CDR2 SASEGT, per germline. In DNA, the CDR3 is TGTGCCAGCAGTGTATCCAGCGGGGGGCCGAGCTCCTACAATGAGCAGTTCTTC. It translates to CASSVSSGGPSSYNEQFF.

In nucleotides, the CDR3 is TGCGCCAGCAGCTTGGGCCGGACAGGGGCGAGTAACTATGGCTACACCTTC. Protein: CASSLGRTGASNYGYTF. This chain connects TRBV5-1 to TRBJ1-2, with TRBD1 matching over 9 bases. Germline V lookup: CDR1 SGHRS, CDR2 YFSETQ. The CDR3 is 17 amino acids. V gave up 0 bases and J gave up 1 base; unmatched junction bases: 7.

The chain uses TRBV20-1 and TRBJ2-3; TRBD2 aligns across 7 bases. This CDR3 comprises 14 residues. Germline lookup yields CDR1 DFQATT and CDR2 SNEGSKA (reference sequence). Trimming cost V 3 bases and J 0 bases; bases outside gene matches: 3. The CDR3 DNA follows: TGCAGTGCTAGTCGAGCGGGAAGCACAGATACGCAGTATTTT. Encoded protein: CSASRAGSTDTQYF.

The gene calls are TRBV5-1 and TRBJ2-7, with 8 nucleotides matching TRBD1. The CDR3 covers 14 residues. Germline-derived CDR1 and CDR2 are SGHRS and YFSETQ. Trimming took 4 bases from V and 2 from J; bases not matched to a gene: 5. This chain's CDR3 is CASSTGQAPYEQYF. CDR3 nucleotides: TGCGCCAGCAGCACGGGACAGGCTCCCTACGAGCAGTACTTC.

With regard to this clone: Sequence at one end of the junction differs from germline and may be a read error. This chain connects TRBV29-1 to TRBJ1-1; D ambiguous. Germline CDR1 reads SQVTM; CDR2 reads ANQGSEA. The CDR3 is 14 amino acids. The CDR3 region is CGGRRTNMNTEAFF. The DNA for the CDR3 is TGTGGAGGGAGACGGACCAACATGAACACTGAAGCTTTCTTT.

A few counts support this clone. The V gene is TRBV18, the J gene TRBJ1-1; 7 bases map to TRBD1. This CDR3 has 14 residues. Unmatched junction bases numbered 6, after V lost 5 bases and J lost 3 bases. Germline V gene sequence: CDR1 KGHSH, CDR2 LQKENI. CDR3 DNA sequence: TGTGCCAGCTCAATAATCAGGGGGGACACTGAAGCTTTCTTT. Its protein is CASSIIRGDTEAFF.

Details on this clone: Other DNA sequences in this specimen translate into the identical CDR3. The chain employs TRBV6-6 and TRBJ1-3, with D perhaps TRBD1 (5 bases). The germline gives CDR1 MNHNY, CDR2 SVGAGI (reference sequence). CDR3 length: 16 residues. Between the trimmed V and J ends, which lost 5 bases and 2 bases, there was a span of 16 bases. The CDR3 sequence: CASSPPRQGAGNTIYF. The DNA of the CDR3 is TGTGCCAGCAGTCCACCGAGGCAGGGCGCTGGAAACACCATATATTTT.

The chain recombines TRBV3-1 (or the pseudogene TRBV3-2) with TRBJ2-3, with D perhaps TRBD2 (5 bases). V was clipped by 5 bases and J by 8 bases, with 14 bases between them. The CDR3 loop spans 13 amino acids. Germline V gene sequence: CDR1 LGHDT, CDR2 YNNKEL (reference sequence). The CDR3: CASSSSGAGTQYF. The CDR3 DNA follows: TGTGCCAGCAGCTCAAGCGGCGCAGGTACGCAGTATTTT.

The chain employs TRBV10-3 and TRBJ1-5; 7 nucleotides match TRBD1. V was clipped by 6 bases and J by 9 bases; unmatched bases: 11. The CDR3 extends over 14 amino acids. The V gene's germline CDR1 is ENHRY and CDR2 SYGVKD. This CDR3 reads CAIRETGNSGPQHF. In nucleotides, the CDR3 is TGTGCCATCAGGGAGACAGGGAATTCGGGGCCCCAGCATTTT.

V is TRBV19 and J is TRBJ1-1, with D unresolved. The V gene's germline CDR1 is LNHDA and CDR2 SQIVND (reference sequence). CDR3 length equals 12 residues. The V gene lost 5 bases and the J gene lost 1 base, with 5 bases spanning the gap. The DNA of the CDR3 is TGTGCCAGTAGTCTCGGGAACACTGAAGCTTTCTTT. Amino acid sequence: CASSLGNTEAFF.

Written as DNA, the CDR3 is TGTGCCAGCAGCTTATGGATAGGGGGGGTCCTAGCCAAAAACATTCAGTACTTC. It is translated as CASSLWIGGVLAKNIQYF. The V and J genes are TRBV7-9 and TRBJ2-4, with D perhaps matching TRBD2 (7 bases). V was pared by 2 bases and J by 0 bases, with 17 bases between. Germline V gene lookup returns CDR1 SEHNR and CDR2 FQNEAQ (reference sequence). The CDR3 contains 18 residues.

This clone was recorded once. CDR3 sequence: CASSYLPGNSPLHF. Here the CDR3 DNA reads TGTGCCAGCAGTTATCTGCCAGGGAATTCACCCCTCCACTTT. V gene TRBV27 combines with J gene TRBJ1-6, with D possibly matching TRBD1 (5 bases). Germline V gene data show CDR1 as MNHEY and CDR2 as SMNVEV (reference sequence). Deletions cut 4 bases from V and 7 bases from J, with 11 bases between. CDR3 length equals 14 residues.

This chain links TRBV5-1 with TRBJ1-4; D might be TRBD1 (5 bases). V gave up 0 bases and J gave up 8 bases, with 14 bases separating them. Germline values: CDR1 SGHRS, CDR2 YFSETQ. The CDR3 is 15 residues long. This CDR3 is CASSLAGTVGEKLFF. CDR3 DNA: TGCGCCAGCAGCTTGGCCGGGACTGTGGGGGAAAAACTGTTTTTT.

The chain is built from TRBV4-2 and TRBJ1-1; D unclear. This CDR3 spans 13 amino acids. Germline assignment: CDR1 LGHNA and CDR2 YNFKEQ. Between the trimmed V and J ends, which lost 1 base and 4 bases, there was a span of 7 bases. The CDR3 bases are TGTGCCAGCAGCCAAGCGGGGTTCACTGAAGCTTTCTTT. As protein: CASSQAGFTEAFF.